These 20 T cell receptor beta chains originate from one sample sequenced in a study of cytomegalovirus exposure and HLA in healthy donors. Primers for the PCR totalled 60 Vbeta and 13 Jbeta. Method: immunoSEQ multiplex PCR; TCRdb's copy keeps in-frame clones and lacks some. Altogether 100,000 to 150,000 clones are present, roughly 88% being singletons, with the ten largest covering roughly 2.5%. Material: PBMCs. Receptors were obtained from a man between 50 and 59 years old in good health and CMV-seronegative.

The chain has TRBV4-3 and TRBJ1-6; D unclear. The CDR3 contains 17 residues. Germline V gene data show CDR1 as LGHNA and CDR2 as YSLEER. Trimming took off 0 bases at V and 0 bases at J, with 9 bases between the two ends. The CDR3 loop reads CASSQDGRSSYNSPLHF. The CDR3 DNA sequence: TGCGCCAGCAGCCAAGATGGAAGGAGCTCCTATAATTCACCCCTCCACTTT.

The CDR3 coding sequence is TGTGCCAGCACCCTGGACACGAACACTGAAGCTTTCTTT. This encodes CASTLDTNTEAFF. The chain links TRBV6-5 to TRBJ1-1; tentative D call: TRBD1 (5 bases). The germline V and J ends were trimmed by 7 bases and 1 base, with 10 bases remaining between them. Germline CDR1 reads MNHEY; CDR2 reads SVGAGI. CDR3 length: 13 residues.

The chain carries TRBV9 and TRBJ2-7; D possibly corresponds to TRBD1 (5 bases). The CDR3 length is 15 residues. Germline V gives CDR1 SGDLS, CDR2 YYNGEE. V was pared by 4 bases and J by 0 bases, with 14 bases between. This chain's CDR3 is CASSFGHQSSYEQYF. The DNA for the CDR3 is TGTGCCAGCAGCTTCGGACACCAGAGCTCCTACGAGCAGTACTTC.

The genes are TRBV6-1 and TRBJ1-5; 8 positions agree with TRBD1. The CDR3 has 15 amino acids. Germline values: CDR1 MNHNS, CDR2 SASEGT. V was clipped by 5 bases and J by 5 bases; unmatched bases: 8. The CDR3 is CASSFSRGRDQPQHF. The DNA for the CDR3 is TGTGCCAGCAGTTTTAGCAGGGGGCGGGATCAGCCCCAGCATTTT.

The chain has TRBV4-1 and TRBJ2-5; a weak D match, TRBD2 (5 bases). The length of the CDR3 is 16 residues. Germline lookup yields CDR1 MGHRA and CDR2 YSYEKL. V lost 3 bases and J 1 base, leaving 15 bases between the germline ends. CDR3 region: CASSHAELDAQETQYF. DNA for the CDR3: TGCGCCAGCAGCCATGCAGAACTAGACGCCCAAGAGACCCAGTACTTC.

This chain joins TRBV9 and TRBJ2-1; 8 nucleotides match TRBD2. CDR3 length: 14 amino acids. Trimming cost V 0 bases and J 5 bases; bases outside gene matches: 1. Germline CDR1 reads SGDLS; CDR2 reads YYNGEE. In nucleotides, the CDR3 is TGTGCCAGCAGCGTAGGTAGCGGGGACAATGAGCAGTTCTTC. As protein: CASSVGSGDNEQFF.

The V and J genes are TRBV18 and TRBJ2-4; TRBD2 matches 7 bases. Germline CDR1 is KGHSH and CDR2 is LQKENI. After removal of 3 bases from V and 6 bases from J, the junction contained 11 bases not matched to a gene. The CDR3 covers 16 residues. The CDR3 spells CASSPSGAPRGNIQYF. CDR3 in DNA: TGTGCCAGCTCACCCAGCGGGGCGCCTCGAGGAAACATTCAGTACTTC.

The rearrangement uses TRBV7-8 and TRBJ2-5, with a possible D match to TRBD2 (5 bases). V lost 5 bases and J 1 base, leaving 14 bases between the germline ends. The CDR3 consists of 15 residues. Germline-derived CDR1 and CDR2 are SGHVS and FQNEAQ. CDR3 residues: CASSHPLGFQETQYF. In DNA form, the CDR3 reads TGTGCCAGCAGCCACCCACTAGGGTTCCAAGAGACCCAGTACTTC.

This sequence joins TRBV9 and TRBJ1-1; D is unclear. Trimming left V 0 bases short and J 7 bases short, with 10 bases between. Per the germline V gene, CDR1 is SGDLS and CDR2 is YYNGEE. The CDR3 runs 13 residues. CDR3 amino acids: CASSVGHMNEAFF. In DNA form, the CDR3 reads TGTGCCAGCAGCGTAGGTCACATGAATGAAGCTTTCTTT.

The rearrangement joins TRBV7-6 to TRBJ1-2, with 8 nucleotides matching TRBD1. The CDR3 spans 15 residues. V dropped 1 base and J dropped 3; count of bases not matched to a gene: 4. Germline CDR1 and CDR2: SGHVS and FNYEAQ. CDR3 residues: CASSLGPGGDYGYTF. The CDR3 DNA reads TGTGCCAGCAGCTTAGGGCCAGGGGGCGACTATGGCTACACCTTC. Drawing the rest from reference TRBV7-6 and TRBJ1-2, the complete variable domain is GAGVSQSPRYKVTKRGQDVALRCDPISGHVSLYWYRQALGQGPEFLTYFNYEAQQDKSGLPNDRFSAERPEGSISTLTIQRTEQRDSAMYRCASSLGPGGDYGYTFGSGTRLTVV.

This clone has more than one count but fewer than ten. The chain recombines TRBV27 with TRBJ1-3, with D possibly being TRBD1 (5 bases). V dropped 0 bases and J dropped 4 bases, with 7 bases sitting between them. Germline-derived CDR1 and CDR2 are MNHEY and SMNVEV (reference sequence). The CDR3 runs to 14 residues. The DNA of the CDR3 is TGTGCCAGCAGTTTATCAGGGGTAGGAAACACCATATATTTT. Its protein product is CASSLSGVGNTIYF.

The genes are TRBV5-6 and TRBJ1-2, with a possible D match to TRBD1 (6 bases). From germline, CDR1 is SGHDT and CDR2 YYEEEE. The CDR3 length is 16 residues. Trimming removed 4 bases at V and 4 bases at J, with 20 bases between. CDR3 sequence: CASSLWGPPSGYGYTF. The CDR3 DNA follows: TGTGCCAGCAGCCTCTGGGGGCCTCCGTCTGGCTATGGCTACACCTTC. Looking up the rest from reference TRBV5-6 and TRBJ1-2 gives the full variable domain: DAGVTQSPTHLIKTRGQQVTLRCSPKSGHDTVSWYQQALGQGPQFIFQYYEEEERQRGNFPDRFSGHQFPNYSSELNVNALLLGDSALYLCASSLWGPPSGYGYTFGSGTRLTVV.

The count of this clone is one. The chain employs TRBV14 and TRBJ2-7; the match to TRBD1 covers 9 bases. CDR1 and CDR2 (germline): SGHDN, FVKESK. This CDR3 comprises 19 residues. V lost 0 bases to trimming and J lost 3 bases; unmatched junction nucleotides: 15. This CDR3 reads CASSQEFTGTGSLYYEQYF. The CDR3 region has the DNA TGTGCCAGCAGCCAAGAATTTACCGGGACAGGGTCGCTATACTACGAGCAGTACTTC.

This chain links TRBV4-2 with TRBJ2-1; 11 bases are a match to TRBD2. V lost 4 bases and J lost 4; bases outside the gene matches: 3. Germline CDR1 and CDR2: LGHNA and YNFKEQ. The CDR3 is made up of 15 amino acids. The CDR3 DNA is TGTGCCAGCAGCCTAGCGGGGGGGCGTTACAATGAGCAGTTCTTC. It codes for CASSLAGGRYNEQFF.

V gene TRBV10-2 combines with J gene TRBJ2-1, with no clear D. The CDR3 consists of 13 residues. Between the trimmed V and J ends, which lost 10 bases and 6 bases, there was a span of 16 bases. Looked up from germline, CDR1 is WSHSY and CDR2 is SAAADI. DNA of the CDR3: TGCGCCACCATTGACTTCCTACTCAATGAGCAGTTCTTC. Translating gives CATIDFLLNEQFF.

CDR3 sequence: CASSGQAGGTPLHF. The CDR3 DNA is TGTGCCAGCAGCGGACAGGCAGGGGGAACACCCCTCCACTTT. V gene TRBV2 combines with J gene TRBJ1-6, with 7 nucleotides matching TRBD1. Germline CDR1 is SNHLY and CDR2 is FYNNEI. CDR3 size: 14 residues. J was trimmed by 11 bases and V by 6 bases; bases with no gene match: 10.

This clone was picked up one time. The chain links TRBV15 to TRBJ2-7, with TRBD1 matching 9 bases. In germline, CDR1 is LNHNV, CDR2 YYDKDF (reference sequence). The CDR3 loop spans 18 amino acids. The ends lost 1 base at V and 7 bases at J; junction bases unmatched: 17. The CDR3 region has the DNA TGTGCCACCAGCAGAGCGTCGGGCACCGGGACAGGGACTGTGGAGCAGTACTTC. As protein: CATSRASGTGTGTVEQYF.

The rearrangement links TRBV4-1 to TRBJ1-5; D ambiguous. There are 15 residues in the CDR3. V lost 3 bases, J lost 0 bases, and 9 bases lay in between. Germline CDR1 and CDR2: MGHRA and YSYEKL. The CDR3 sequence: CASSHSGNSNQPQHF. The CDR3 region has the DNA TGCGCCAGCAGCCACTCCGGGAATAGCAATCAGCCCCAGCATTTT.

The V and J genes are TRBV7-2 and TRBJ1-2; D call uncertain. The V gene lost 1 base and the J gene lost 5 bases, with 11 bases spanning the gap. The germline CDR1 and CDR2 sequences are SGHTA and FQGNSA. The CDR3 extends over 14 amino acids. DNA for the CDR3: TGTGCCAGCAGCTTAGGGGCAGATCTATATGGCTACACCTTC. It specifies CASSLGADLYGYTF.

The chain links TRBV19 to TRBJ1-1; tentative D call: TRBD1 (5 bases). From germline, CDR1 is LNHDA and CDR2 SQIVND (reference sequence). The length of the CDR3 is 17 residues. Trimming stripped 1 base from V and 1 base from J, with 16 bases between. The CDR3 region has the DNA TGTGCCAGTAGTATAGGGGGCCCGGGTGGGGCGAACACTGAAGCTTTCTTT. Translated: CASSIGGPGGANTEAFF.